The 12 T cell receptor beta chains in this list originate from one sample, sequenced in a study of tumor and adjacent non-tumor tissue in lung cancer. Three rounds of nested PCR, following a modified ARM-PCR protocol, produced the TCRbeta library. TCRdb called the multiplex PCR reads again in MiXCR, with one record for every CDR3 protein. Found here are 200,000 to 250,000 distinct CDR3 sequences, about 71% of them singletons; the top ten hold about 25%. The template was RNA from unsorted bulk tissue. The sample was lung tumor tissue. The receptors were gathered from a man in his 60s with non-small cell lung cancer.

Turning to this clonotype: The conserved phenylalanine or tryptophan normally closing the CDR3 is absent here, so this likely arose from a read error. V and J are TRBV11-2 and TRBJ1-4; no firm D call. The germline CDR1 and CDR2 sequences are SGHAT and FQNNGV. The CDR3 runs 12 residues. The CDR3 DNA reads TGTACCAGCAGCTCGAGACATGGAAAACTGTTTCTT. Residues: CTSSSRHGKLFL.

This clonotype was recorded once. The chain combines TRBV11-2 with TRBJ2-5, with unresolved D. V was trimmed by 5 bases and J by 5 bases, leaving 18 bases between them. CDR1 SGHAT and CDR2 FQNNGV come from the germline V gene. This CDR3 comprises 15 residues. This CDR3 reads CASSLRAQASETQYF. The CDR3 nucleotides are TGTGCCAGCAGCCTCCGGGCCCAAGCCTCCGAGACCCAGTACTTC. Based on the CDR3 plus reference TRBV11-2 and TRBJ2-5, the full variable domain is EAGVAQSPRYKIIEKRQSVAFWCNPISGHATLYWYQQILGQGPKLLIQFQNNGVVDDSQLPKDRFSAERLKGVDSTLKIQPAKLEDSAVYLCASSLRAQASETQYFGPGTRLLVL.

CDR3 bases: TGCGCCAGCAGCCAATCCCCCAGAGACTACGAGCAGTACTTC. Encoded protein: CASSQSPRDYEQYF. The rearrangement uses TRBV4-1 and TRBJ2-7; D gene ambiguous. There are 14 residues in the CDR3. The V and J ends lost 2 bases and 3 bases respectively, with 11 bases between them. Germline V lookup: CDR1 MGHRA, CDR2 YSYEKL.

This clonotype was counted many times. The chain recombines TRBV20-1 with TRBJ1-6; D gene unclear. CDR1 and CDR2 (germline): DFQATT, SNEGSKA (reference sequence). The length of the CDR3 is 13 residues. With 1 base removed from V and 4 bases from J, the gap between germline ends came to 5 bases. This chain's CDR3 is CSARVGYNSPLHF. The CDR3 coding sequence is TGCAGTGCTAGAGTGGGGTATAATTCACCCCTCCACTTT.

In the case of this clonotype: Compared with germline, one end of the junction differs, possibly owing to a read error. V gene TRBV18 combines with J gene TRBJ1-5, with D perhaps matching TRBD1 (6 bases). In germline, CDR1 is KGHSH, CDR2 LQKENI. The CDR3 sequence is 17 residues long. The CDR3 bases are TGTGTCAGCTCACCTGCAACCGTAGTTGGGGGCTGGCAGCCCCAGCATTTT. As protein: CVSSPATVVGGWQPQHF.

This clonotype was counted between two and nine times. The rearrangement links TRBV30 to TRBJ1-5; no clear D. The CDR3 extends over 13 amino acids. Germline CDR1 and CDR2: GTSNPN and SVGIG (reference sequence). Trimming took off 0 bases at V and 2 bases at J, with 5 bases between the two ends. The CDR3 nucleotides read TGTGCCTGGAGTGTTGATCGCAATCAGCCCCAGCATTTT. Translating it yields CAWSVDRNQPQHF.

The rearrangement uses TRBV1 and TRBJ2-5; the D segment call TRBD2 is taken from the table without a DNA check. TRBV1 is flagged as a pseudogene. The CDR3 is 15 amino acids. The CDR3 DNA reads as TGCACTAGCGGAAACAGGGCCCAGGACCAAGAGACCCAGTACTTC. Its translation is CTSGNRAQDQETQYF.

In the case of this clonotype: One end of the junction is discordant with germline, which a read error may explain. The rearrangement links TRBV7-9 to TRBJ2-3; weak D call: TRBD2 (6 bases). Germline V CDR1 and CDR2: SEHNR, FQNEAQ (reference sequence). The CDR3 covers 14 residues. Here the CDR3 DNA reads TGTGCAAGCAGCCAGACTAGATGGACAGATACGCAGTATTTT. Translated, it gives CASSQTRWTDTQYF.

The CDR3 here is CSASGNSGNNEQFF. CDR3 nucleotide sequence: TGCAGTGCTAGTGGAAATAGCGGGAACAATGAGCAGTTCTTC. The chain couples TRBV20-1 to TRBJ2-1, with 8 positions matching TRBD2. With V trimmed by 3 bases and J by 5 bases, 6 bases remained unmatched. Germline V gives CDR1 DFQATT, CDR2 SNEGSKA (reference sequence). The CDR3 length is 14 residues.

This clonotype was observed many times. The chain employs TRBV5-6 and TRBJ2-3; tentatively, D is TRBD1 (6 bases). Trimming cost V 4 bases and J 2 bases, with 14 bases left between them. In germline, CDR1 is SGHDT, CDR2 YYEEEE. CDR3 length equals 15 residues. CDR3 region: CASSKDRFLTDTQYF. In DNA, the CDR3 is TGTGCCAGCAGCAAAGACAGGTTCCTCACAGATACGCAGTATTTT.

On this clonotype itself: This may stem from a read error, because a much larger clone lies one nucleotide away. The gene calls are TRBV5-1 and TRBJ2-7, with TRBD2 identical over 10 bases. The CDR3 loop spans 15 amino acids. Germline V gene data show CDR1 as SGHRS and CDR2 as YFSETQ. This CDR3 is CASSPGLAATYKQYF. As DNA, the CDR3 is TGCGCCAGCAGCCCCGGACTAGCGGCCACCTACAAGCAGTACTTC.

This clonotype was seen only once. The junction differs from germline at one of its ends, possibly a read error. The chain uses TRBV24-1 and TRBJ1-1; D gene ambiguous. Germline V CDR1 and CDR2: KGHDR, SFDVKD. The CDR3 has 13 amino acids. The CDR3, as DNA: TGTGTCACCAGTGAGGGTCTGAGCGGTGAAGCTTTCTTT. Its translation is CVTSEGLSGEAFF.